The T cell receptor (beta chain) under discussion was sequenced for a study of T cell responses to AZD1222 COVID-19 vaccine. General study points: Donors skewed white British and female; clonal diversity was possibly underestimated.

Pooling was applied to second doses at about 4 or about 12 weeks. Profiled with immunoSEQ multiplex PCR; TCRdb holds only in-frame clones, not every one. The sample shows about 150,000 clones, around 90% of them seen only once. V shed 3 bases and J 9 bases; nucleotides not matched to a gene: 7. The germline V gene has CDR1 LNHNV and CDR2 YYDKDF (reference sequence). This CDR3 comprises 15 residues. With respect to this clone: Its antigen is still unknown.

This rearrangement joins TRBV15 to TRBJ1-6; 8 positions match TRBD1. This clonotype was obtained from an adult who received the AZD1222 COVID-19 vaccine. The sequences come from peripheral blood, collected 28 days after the second AZD1222 dose. CDR3 sequence (DNA): TGTGCCACCAGCAGGGGGACAGGTAGAGGTTCACCCCTCCACTTT. This gives the protein CATSRGTGRGSPLHF.